A selection of T cell receptor beta chains follows, all from one sample in a study of early T cells in non-severe SARS-CoV-2 infection. TCRdb recomputed calls from the 5' RACE reads with MiXCR, one row per CDR3 protein. The sample includes about 35,000 distinct CDR3 sequences, about 7% of them seen just once. Material: whole blood. These receptors were collected from an adult who was a healthcare worker with PCR-confirmed SARS-CoV-2 infection or an uninfected control (not recorded which). The CDR3 runs from the conserved cysteine through the conserved F or W. Fields, in order: V gene, clone size, J gene, D gene, CDR3 protein, CDR3 DNA. The D gene is left open where the match is weak. Only part of the rows carry a size: once, few, many, or a class if the clone is expanded.

v_call: TRBV5-1
clone_size: NA
j_call: TRBJ2-1
d_call: TRBD2
cdr3_aa: CASSLLINSGNEQFF
cdr3_nt: TGCGCCAGCAGCTTGTTGATTAATAGCGGGAATGAGCAGTTCTTC

v_call: TRBV27
clone_size: NA
j_call: TRBJ2-7
d_call: TRBD1
cdr3_aa: CASSLTGLNSYEQYF
cdr3_nt: TGTGCCAGCAGTTTGACAGGGCTCAACTCCTACGAGCAGTACTTC

v_call: TRBV25-1
clone_size: many
j_call: TRBJ2-2
d_call: NA
cdr3_aa: CASSDSQGGTGELFF
cdr3_nt: TGTGCCAGCAGTGATAGTCAGGGGGGCACCGGGGAGCTGTTTTTT

v_call: TRBV20-1
clone_size: many
j_call: TRBJ2-3
d_call: NA
cdr3_aa: CSLSGAGATDTQYF
cdr3_nt: TGCAGTCTCTCCGGCGCGGGGGCCACAGATACGCAGTATTTT

v_call: TRBV6-5
clone_size: NA
j_call: TRBJ1-1
d_call: NA
cdr3_aa: CASSYRGGSLEAFF
cdr3_nt: TGTGCCAGCAGTTATCGGGGGGGATCTTTAGAAGCTTTCTTT

v_call: TRBV25-1
clone_size: NA
j_call: TRBJ1-1
d_call: NA
cdr3_aa: CASREAGLNTEAFF
cdr3_nt: TGTGCCAGCAGAGAGGCGGGATTGAACACTGAAGCTTTCTTT

v_call: TRBV14
clone_size: many
j_call: TRBJ1-1
d_call: NA
cdr3_aa: CASSQGFVNTEAFF
cdr3_nt: TGTGCCAGCAGCCAAGGGTTTGTAAACACTGAAGCTTTCTTT

v_call: TRBV6-6
clone_size: many
j_call: TRBJ1-4
d_call: NA
cdr3_aa: CASSYRGAANEKLFF
cdr3_nt: TGTGCCAGCAGTTATCGGGGCGCAGCTAATGAAAAACTGTTTTTT

v_call: TRBV29-1
clone_size: many
j_call: TRBJ2-7
d_call: TRBD1
cdr3_aa: CSARDSAYEQYF
cdr3_nt: TGCAGCGCACGGGACAGTGCCTACGAGCAGTACTTC

v_call: TRBV3-1
clone_size: many
j_call: TRBJ2-7
d_call: NA
cdr3_aa: CASSLRDFPLEQYF
cdr3_nt: TGTGCCAGCAGCCTCCGGGACTTCCCTTTGGAGCAGTACTTC

v_call: TRBV6-4
clone_size: medium-sized
j_call: TRBJ2-1
d_call: TRBD1
cdr3_aa: CASSEVGGDRGYEQFF
cdr3_nt: TGTGCCAGCAGTGAAGTCGGGGGGGACAGGGGCTATGAGCAGTTCTTC

v_call: TRBV20-1
clone_size: many
j_call: TRBJ2-1
d_call: TRBD2
cdr3_aa: CSASVWGLAGNNEQFF
cdr3_nt: TGCAGTGCTAGTGTATGGGGACTAGCGGGTAACAATGAGCAGTTCTTC